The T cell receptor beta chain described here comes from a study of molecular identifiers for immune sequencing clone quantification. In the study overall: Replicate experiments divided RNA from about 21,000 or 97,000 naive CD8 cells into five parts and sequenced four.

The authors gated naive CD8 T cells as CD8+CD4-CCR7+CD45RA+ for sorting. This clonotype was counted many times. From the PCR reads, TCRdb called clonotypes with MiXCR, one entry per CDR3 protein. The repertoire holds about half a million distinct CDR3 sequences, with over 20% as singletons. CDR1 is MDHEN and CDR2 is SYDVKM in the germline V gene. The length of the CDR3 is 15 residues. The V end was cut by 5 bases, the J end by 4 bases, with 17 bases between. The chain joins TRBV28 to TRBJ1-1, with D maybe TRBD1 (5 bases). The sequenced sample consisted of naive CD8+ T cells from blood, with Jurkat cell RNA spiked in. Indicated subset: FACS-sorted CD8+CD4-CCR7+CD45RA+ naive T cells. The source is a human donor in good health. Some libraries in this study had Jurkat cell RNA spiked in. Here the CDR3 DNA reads TGTGCCAGCAGTCCCCGGAGGGAGGGGAGCACTGAAGCTTTCTTT. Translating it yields CASSPRREGSTEAFF. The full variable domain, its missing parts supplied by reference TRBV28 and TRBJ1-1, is DVKVTQSSRYLVKRTGEKVFLECVQDMDHENMFWYRQDPGLGLRLIYFSYDVKMKEKGDIPEGYSVSREKKERFSLILESASTNQTSMYLCASSPRREGSTEAFFGQGTRLTVV.